Given below is one TCR beta chain in context. Its antigen is unidentified. This CDR3 is 15 amino acids long. Germline V gene lookup returns CDR1 ENHRY and CDR2 SYGVKD. Trimming removed 3 bases from V and 4 bases from J; junction bases left unmatched: 7. CAS ≥3, NOSPECS ≥4, moderate-to-severe activity and duration under 3 months marked donors with ophthalmopathy. The PBMC fraction was derived from about 9.2 ml of fresh peripheral blood. Amplified TCR beta CDR3 regions were obtained using RNA transcripts as template. The workflow started with a first-round RT-PCR run with HTBI primers and then moved on to a second-round multiplex PCR. TCRdb redid the calling of the multiplex PCR reads with MiXCR, one entry per CDR3 protein. The repertoire holds hundreds of thousands of distinct CDR3 sequences, with about 38% as singletons. The sample is drawn from a study of Graves' ophthalmopathy and Graves' hyperthyroidism. Study-wide points: Blood also harbored most expanded thyroid clonotypes above 0.001 frequency. Discrimination between ophthalmopathy and stable hyperthyroidism by a 13-signature model showed about 86% sensitivity and 70% to 84% specificity.

The chain employs TRBV10-3 and TRBJ2-5, with 8 bases lining up with TRBD2. The sequenced sample was peripheral blood. The origin of this receptor is an adult man with Graves' ophthalmopathy. CDR3 DNA: TGTGCCATCAGTGACGGGGGGGCGGGAGTAGAGACCCAGTACTTC. This gives the protein CAISDGGAGVETQYF.